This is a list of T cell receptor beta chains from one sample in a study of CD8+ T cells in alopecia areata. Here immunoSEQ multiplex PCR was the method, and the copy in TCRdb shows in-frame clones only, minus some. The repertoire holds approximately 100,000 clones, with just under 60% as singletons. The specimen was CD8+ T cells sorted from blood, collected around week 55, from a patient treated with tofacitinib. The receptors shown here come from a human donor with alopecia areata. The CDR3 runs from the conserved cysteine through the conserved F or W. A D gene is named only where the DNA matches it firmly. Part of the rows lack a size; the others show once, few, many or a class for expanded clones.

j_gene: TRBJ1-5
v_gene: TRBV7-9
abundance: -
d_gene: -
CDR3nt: TGTGCCAGCAGCTTAGCGCCTTGGCAGCCCCAGCATTTT
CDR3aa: CASSLAPWQPQHF

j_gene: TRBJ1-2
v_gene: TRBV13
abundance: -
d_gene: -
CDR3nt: TGTGCCAGCAGCTTCGGGGGGCACAGGCTCCTCTTC
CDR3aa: CASSFGGHRLLF

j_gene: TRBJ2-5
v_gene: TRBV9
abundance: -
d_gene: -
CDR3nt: TGTGCCAGCAGCGCGAGACTACAAGAGACCCAGTACTTC
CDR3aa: CASSARLQETQYF

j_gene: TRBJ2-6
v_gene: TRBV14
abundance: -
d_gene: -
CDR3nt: TGTGCCAGCAGCCCCGAGGCATCTGGGGCCAACGTCCTGACTTTC
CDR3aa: CASSPEASGANVLTF

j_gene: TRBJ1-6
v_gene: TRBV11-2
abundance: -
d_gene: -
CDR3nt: TGTGCCAGCAGCTTATGGGGTTCACCCCTCCACTTT
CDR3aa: CASSLWGSPLHF

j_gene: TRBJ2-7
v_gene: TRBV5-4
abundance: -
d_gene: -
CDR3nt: TGTGCCAGCAGCAGCAGAGATCTCGGGGGCTACGAGCAGTACTTC
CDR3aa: CASSSRDLGGYEQYF

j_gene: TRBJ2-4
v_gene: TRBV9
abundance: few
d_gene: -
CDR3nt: TGTGCCAGCAGCGGGAGGGACAGTAAAAACATTCAGTACTTC
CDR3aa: CASSGRDSKNIQYF

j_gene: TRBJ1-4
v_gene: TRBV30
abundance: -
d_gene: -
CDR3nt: TGTGCCTGGAGTGTAGTAGGGAATGAAAAACTGTTTTTT
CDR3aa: CAWSVVGNEKLFF

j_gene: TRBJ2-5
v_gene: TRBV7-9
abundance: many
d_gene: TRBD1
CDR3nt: TGTGCCAGCAGCACCTCCCGGACAGGCGGGGAGACCCAGTACTTC
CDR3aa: CASSTSRTGGETQYF

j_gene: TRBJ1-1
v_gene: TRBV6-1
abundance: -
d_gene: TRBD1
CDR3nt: TGTGCCAGCGGCCTACAGGGGATGAACACTGAAGCTTTCTTT
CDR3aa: CASGLQGMNTEAFF

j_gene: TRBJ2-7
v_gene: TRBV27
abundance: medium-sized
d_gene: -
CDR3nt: TGTGCCAGCAGTTTAGGGGTAAGCTCCTACGAGCAGTACTTC
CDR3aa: CASSLGVSSYEQYF

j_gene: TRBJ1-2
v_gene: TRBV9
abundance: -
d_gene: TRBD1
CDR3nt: TGTGCCAGCAGCGGGCTCGGACAGGAGAAGTTTGGCTACACCTTC
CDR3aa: CASSGLGQEKFGYTF

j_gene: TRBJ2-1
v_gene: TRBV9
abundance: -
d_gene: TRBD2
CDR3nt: TGTGCCAGCAGCCCCGCAACGGGGGGGTGGGAGCAGTTCTTC
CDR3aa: CASSPATGGWEQFF

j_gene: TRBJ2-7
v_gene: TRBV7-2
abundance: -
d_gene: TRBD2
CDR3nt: TGTGCCAGCAGCTTCCCTCCGGGGGGGGCCTCCTACGAGCAGTACTTC
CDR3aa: CASSFPPGGASYEQYF

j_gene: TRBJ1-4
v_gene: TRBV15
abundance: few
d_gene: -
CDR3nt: TGTGCCACCAGCATAAGTTACCGGGACAAAGGCGAAAAACTGTTTTTT
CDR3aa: CATSISYRDKGEKLFF

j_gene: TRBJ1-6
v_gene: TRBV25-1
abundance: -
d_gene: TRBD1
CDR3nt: TGTGCCAGCAGTGACTCCTCAAGGACAGGGTTTAATTCACCCCTCCACTTT
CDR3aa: CASSDSSRTGFNSPLHF

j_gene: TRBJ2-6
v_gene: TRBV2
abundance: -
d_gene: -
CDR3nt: TGTGCCAGCTCATGGGGGTCAAAGAGCTCTGGGGCCAACGTCCTGACTTTC
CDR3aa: CASSWGSKSSGANVLTF

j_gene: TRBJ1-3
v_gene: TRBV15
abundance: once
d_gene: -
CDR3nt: TGTGCCACCAGCAGAGATTGGAGCGGATACTCTGGAAACACCATATATTTT
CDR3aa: CATSRDWSGYSGNTIYF

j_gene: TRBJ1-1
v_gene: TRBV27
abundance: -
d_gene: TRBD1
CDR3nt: TGTGCCAGCCGTTTACAGGGGGCGTTTAATGAAGCTTTCTTT
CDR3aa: CASRLQGAFNEAFF

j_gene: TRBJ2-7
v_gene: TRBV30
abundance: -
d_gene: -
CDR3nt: TGTGCCTGGAGTGGCTATCGTACCTACGAGCAGTACTTC
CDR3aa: CAWSGYRTYEQYF

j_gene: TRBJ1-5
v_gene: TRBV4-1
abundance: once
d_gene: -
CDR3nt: TGCGCCAGCAGCCAAGTGACGTTGGATCAGCCCCAGCATTTT
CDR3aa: CASSQVTLDQPQHF

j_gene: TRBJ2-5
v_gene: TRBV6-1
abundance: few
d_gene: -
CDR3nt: TGTGCCAGCAGTGAAGTACAAGGTGTGGGCCAAGAGACCCAGTACTTC
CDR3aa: CASSEVQGVGQETQYF

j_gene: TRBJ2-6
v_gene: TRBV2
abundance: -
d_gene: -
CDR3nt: TGTGCCAGCAGCTACCCATCGGGAGACCCTTTTGGGGCTGGGGCCAACGTCCTGACTTTC
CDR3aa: CASSYPSGDPFGAGANVLTF

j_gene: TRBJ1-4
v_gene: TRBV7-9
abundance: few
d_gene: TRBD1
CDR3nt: TGTGCCAGCAGCTTTCCCGGGACAGGTGCTACTAATGAAAAACTGTTTTTT
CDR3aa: CASSFPGTGATNEKLFF

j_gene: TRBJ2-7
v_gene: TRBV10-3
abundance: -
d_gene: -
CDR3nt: TGTGCCATCAGTGACCCCGCCGGAATTTCCTACGAGCAGTACTTC
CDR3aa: CAISDPAGISYEQYF

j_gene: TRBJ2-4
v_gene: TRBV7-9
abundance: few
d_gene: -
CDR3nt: TGTGCCAGCAGCCCCACAGGGTTGAGGGCCAAAAACATTCAGTACTTC
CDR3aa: CASSPTGLRAKNIQYF

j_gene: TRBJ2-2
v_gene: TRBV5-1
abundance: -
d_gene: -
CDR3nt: TGCGCCAGCAGCTTGGTTCCAGGGGCATACGCGAACACCGGGGAGCTGTTTTTT
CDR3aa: CASSLVPGAYANTGELFF

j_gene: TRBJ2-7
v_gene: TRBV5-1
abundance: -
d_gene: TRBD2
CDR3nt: TGCGCCAGCAGCTTGGATAGCGGGGCGCGATACGAGCAGTACTTC
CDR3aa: CASSLDSGARYEQYF

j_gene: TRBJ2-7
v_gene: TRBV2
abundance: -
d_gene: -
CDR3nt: TGTGCCAGCGACAAGGGTGCGTACGAGCAGTACTTC
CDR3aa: CASDKGAYEQYF

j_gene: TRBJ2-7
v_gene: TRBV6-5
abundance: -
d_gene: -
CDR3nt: TGTGCCAGCAGTATCACGGAATTGGGATACGAGCAGTACTTC
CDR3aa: CASSITELGYEQYF

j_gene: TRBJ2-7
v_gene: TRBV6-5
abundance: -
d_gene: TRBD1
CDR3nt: TGTGCCAGCTCGACAGGGGACGGCTACGAGCAGTACTTC
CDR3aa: CASSTGDGYEQYF

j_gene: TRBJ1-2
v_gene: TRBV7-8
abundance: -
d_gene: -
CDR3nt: TGTGCCAGCAGATCTTTGTCTATACCTACCTTC
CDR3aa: CASRSLSIPTF

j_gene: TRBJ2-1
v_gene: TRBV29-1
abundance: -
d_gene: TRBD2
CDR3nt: TGCAGCGTTGAAGACGGTAGCGGGGTTTTGGGCAATGAGCAGTTCTTC
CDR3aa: CSVEDGSGVLGNEQFF

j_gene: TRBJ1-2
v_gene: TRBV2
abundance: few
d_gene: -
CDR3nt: TGTGCCAGCAGGCCGAAAAAGGGCTACACCTTC
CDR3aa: CASRPKKGYTF

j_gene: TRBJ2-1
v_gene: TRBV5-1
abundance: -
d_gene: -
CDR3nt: TGCGCCAGCAGCACAGGGTTTGGAGACAATGAGCAGTTCTTC
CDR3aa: CASSTGFGDNEQFF

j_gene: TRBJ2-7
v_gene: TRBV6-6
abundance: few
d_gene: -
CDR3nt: TGTGCCAGCAGTTACTCAAGCGCAACCTACGAGCAGTACTTC
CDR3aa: CASSYSSATYEQYF

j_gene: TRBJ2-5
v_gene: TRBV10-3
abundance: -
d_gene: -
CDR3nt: TGTGCCATCAGTGATCCGGTTCGGGGGCAAGAGACCCAGTACTTC
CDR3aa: CAISDPVRGQETQYF

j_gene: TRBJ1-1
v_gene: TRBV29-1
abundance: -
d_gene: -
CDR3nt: TGCAGCGCAGGAGCGAACACTGAAGCTTTCTTT
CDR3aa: CSAGANTEAFF

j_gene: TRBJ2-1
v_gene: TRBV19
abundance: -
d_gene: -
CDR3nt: TGTGCCAGTAGTATGTACATCTACAATGAGCAGTTCTTC
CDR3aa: CASSMYIYNEQFF

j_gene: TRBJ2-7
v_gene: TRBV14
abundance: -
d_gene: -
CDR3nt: TGTGCCAGCAGCGCGGGATGGGGGGCCTACGAGCAGTACTTC
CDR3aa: CASSAGWGAYEQYF

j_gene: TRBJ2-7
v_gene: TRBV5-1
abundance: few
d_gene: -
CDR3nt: TGCGCCAGCAGCTTGTATTCCGGGCAGGAGCAGTACTTC
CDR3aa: CASSLYSGQEQYF

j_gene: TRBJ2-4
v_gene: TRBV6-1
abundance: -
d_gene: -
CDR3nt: TGTGCCAGCAGTGAGACCAGGGAATTGTGGGCCAAAAACATTCAGTACTTC
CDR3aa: CASSETRELWAKNIQYF

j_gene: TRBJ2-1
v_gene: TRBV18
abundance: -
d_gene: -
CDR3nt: TGTGCCAGCTCACCCGACAGGATGAATGAGCAGTTCTTC
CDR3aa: CASSPDRMNEQFF

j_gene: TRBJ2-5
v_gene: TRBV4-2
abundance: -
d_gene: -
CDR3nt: TGTGCCAGCAGCCAAGAGGCCGGGACCCAAGAGACCCAGTACTTC
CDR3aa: CASSQEAGTQETQYF

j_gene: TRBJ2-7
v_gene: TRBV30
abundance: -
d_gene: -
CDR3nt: TGTGCCTGGAGGGACCTCTCCTACGAGCAGTACTTC
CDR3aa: CAWRDLSYEQYF

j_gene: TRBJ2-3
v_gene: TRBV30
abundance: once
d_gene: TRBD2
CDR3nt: TGTGCCTGGGCTCGACTAGCGGGGGGTGCAGATACGCAGTATTTT
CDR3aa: CAWARLAGGADTQYF

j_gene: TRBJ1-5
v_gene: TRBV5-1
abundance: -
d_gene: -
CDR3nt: TGCGCCAGCAGCTTGGGAGGTGGCAATCAGCCCCAGCATTTT
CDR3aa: CASSLGGGNQPQHF

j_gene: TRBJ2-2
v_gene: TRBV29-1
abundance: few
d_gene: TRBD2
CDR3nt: TGCAGCGTTGAAGGACTAGCGGGCACCGGGGAGCTGTTTTTT
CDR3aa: CSVEGLAGTGELFF

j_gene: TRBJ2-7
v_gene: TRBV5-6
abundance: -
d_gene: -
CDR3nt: TGTGCCAGCACACCAGGGCTCCCGGGAGACGAGCAGTACTTC
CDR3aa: CASTPGLPGDEQYF

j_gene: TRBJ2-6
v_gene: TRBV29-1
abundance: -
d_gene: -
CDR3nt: TGCAGCGTTGGGGGGGCAGATCCGAGCTCTGGGGCCAACGTCCTGACTTTC
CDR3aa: CSVGGADPSSGANVLTF

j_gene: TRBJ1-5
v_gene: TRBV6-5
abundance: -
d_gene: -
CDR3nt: TGTGCCAGCAGTTACGTAGGGGGCAATCAGCCCCAGCATTTT
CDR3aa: CASSYVGGNQPQHF

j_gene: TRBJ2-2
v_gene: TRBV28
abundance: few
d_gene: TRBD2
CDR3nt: TGTGCCAGCAGTTCCGGGGTAGCGGGGACCGGGGAGCTGTTTTTT
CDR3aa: CASSSGVAGTGELFF

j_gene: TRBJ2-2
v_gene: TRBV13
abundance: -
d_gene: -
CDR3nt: TGTGCCAGCAGCTTTCCCACCGACACCGGGGAGCTGTTTTTT
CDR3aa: CASSFPTDTGELFF

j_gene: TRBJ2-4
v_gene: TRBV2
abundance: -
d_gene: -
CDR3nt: TGTGCCAGCAGGGGAAGGGACATTCAGTACTTC
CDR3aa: CASRGRDIQYF

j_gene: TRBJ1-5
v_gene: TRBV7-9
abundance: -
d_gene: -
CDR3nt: TGTGCCAGCAGCTTAGACGGAGGGGCAGGTCAGCCCCAGCATTTT
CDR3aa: CASSLDGGAGQPQHF

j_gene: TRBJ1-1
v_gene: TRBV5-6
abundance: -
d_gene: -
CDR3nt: TGTGCCAGCAGGGATGGTACAGAACCGGGGGCGGAAGCTTTCTTT
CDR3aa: CASRDGTEPGAEAFF

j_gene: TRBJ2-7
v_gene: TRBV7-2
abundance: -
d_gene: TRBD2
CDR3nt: TGTGCCAGCAAAAACAGCGGGGGTTCCTACGAGCAGTACTTC
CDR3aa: CASKNSGGSYEQYF

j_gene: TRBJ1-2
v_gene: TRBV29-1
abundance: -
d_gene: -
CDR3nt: TGCAGCGTTAGGGGCCCTGGGTATGGCTACACCTTC
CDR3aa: CSVRGPGYGYTF

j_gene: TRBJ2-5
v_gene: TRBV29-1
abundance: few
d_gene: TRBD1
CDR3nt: TGCAGCGTGCCAGGACAGGGGGCTGTGCAGTACTTC
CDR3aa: CSVPGQGAVQYF

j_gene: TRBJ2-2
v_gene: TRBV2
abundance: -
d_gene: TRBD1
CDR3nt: TGTGCCAGCAGTCGGGACAGATCCACCGGGGAGCTGTTTTTT
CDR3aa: CASSRDRSTGELFF